This TCR beta chain was recovered during a study of tumor-infiltrating lymphocytes in primary liver carcinoma. This CDR3 spans 16 amino acids. Trimming stripped 3 bases from V and 2 bases from J, with 14 bases between. CDR1 is MGHRA, CDR2 YSYEKL, per germline. The investigators made TCR beta cDNA from roughly 0.55 ug total RNA, using a constant-region primer. Sequencing libraries for TCR beta derived from three nested multiplex PCR rounds that used slightly modified ARM-PCR. Investigators reported that the first two PCR rounds, at roughly 10 cycles each, used TRBV1-TRBV30 forward primers with a C-beta reverse primer. TCRdb reprocessed the multiplex PCR reads with MiXCR, giving one entry per CDR3 protein. The sample has about 200,000 distinct CDR3 sequences, almost 65% seen once. In regard to this clonotype: No antigen is known for it. This likely comes from a read error, as the CDR3 has no conserved phenylalanine or tryptophan at its end.

Germline DNA was also extracted, and blood RNA was taken from unsorted whole blood. Study observations and caveats: Tumor-adjacent and tumor-blood pairs shared a smaller degree of overlap than tumor region pairs. Tumors significantly exceeded blood in top-250-clone fraction (p = 0.039). No comparison of CD4+ and CD8+ repertoires was made, since the samples were bulk unsorted.

V and J are TRBV4-1 and TRBJ2-1, with D tentatively TRBD2 (6 bases). The TCR originated in a woman in her fifties or sixties with primary liver carcinoma and hepatitis B virus infection. Specimen: peripheral blood. The CDR3 coding sequence is TGCGCCAGCAGCCATCCCACCCGCGGGACCTACAATGAGCAGTTCTTG. Encoded protein: CASSHPTRGTYNEQFL.